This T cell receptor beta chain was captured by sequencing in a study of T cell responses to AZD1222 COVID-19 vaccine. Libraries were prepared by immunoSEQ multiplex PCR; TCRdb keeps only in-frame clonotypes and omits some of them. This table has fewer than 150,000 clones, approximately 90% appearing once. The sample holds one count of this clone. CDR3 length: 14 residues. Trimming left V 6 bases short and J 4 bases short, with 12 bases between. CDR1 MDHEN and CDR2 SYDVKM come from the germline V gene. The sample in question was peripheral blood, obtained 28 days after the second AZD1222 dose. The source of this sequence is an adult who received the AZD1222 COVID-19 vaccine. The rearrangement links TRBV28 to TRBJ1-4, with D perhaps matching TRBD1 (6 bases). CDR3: CASRTRQDNEKLFF. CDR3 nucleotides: TGTGCCAGCAGGACTAGACAGGATAATGAAAAACTGTTTTTT.